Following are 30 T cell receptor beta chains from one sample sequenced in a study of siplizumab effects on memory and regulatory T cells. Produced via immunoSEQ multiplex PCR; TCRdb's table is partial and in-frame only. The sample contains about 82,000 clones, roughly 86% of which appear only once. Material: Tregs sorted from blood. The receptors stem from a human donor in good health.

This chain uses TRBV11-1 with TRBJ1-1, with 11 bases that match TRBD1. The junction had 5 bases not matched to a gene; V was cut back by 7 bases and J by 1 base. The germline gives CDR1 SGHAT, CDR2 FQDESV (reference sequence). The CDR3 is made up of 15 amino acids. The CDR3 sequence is CASKDRGRGNTEAFF. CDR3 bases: TGTGCCAGCAAGGACAGGGGGCGAGGGAACACTGAAGCTTTCTTT.

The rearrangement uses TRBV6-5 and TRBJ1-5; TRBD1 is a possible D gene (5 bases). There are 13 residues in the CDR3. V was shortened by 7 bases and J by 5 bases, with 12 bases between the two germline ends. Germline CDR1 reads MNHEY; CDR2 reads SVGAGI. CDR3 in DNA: TGTGCCAGCACCAACGGGGGTGATCAGCCCCAGCATTTT. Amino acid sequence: CASTNGGDQPQHF.

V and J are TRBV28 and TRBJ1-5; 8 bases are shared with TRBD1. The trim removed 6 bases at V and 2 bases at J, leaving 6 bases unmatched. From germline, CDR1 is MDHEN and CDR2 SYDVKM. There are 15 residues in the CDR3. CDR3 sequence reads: CASRLTGEGNQPQHF. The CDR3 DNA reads TGTGCCAGCAGGTTGACAGGGGAGGGCAATCAGCCCCAGCATTTT.

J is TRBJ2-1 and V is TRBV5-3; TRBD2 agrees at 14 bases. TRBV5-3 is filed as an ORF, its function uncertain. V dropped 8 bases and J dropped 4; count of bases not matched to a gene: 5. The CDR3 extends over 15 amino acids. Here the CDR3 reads CASSRTSGGYNEQFF. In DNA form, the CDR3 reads TGTGCCAGCAGCCGGACTAGCGGGGGGTACAATGAGCAGTTCTTC.

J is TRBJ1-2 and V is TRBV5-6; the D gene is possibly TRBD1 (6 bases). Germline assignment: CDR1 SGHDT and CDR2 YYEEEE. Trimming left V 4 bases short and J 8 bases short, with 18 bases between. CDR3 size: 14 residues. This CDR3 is CASSQGTETWGYTF. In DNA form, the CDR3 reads TGTGCCAGCAGCCAGGGGACGGAGACGTGGGGCTACACCTTC.

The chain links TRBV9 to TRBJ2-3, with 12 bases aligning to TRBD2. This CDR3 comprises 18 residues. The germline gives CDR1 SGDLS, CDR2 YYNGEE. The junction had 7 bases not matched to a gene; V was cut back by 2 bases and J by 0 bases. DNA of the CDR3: TGTGCCAGCAGCGTTGGGACTAGCGGGTACCCTAGCACAGATACGCAGTATTTT. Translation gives CASSVGTSGYPSTDTQYF.

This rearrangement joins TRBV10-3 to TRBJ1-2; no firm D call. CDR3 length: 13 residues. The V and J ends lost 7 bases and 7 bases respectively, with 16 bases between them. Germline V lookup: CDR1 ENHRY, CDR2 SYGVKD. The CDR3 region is CAIMRAGPLGYTF. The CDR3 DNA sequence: TGTGCCATCATGCGTGCCGGCCCCCTTGGCTACACCTTC.

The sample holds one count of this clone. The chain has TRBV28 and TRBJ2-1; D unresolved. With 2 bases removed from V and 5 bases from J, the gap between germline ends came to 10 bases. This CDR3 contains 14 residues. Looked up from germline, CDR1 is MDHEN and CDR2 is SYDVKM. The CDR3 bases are TGTGCCAGCAGTTTAGTGTCCGGTGACAATGAGCAGTTCTTC. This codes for CASSLVSGDNEQFF.

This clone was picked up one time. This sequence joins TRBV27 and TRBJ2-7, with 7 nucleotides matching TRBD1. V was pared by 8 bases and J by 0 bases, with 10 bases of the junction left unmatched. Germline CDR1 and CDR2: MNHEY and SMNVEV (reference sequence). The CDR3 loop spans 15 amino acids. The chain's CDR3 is CASSRRQGSSYEQYF. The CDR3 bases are TGTGCCAGCTCCCGAAGACAGGGTAGCTCCTACGAGCAGTACTTC.

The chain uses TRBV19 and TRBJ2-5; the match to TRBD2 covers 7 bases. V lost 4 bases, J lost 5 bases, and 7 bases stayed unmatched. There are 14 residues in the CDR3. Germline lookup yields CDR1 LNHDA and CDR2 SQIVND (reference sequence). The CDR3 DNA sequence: TGTGCCAGTAGTAGGGGCGGGGGTCCGGAGACCCAGTACTTC. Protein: CASSRGGGPETQYF.

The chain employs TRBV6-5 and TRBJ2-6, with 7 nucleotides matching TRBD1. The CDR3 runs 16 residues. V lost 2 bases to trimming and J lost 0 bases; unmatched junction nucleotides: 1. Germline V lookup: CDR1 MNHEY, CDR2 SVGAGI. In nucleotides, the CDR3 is TGTGCCAGCAGTTACCACAGGGGCTCTGGGGCCAACGTCCTGACTTTC. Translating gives CASSYHRGSGANVLTF.

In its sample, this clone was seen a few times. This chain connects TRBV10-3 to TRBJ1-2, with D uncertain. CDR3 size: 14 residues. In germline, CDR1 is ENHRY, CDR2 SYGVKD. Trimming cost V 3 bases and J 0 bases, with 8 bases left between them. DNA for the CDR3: TGTGCCATCAGTGACTCGGGGACTAACTATGGCTACACCTTC. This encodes CAISDSGTNYGYTF.

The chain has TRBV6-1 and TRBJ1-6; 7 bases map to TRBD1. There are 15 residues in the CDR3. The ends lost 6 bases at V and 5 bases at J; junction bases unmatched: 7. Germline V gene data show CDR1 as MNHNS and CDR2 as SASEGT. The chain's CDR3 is CASRPQGPHNSPLHF. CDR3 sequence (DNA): TGTGCCAGCAGACCACAGGGGCCCCATAATTCACCCCTCCACTTT.

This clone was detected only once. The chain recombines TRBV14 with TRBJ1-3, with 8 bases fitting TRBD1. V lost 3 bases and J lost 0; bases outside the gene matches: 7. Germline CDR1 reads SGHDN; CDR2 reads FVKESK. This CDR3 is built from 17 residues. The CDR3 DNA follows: TGTGCCAGCAGCCAGAACAGGGGGGCGTACTCTGGAAACACCATATATTTT. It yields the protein CASSQNRGAYSGNTIYF.

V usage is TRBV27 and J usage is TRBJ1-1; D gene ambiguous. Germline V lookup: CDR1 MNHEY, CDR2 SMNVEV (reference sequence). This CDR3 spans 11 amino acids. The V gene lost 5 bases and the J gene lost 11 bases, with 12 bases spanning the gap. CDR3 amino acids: CASSRPPGAFF. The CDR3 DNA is TGTGCCAGCAGTAGGCCTCCGGGGGCTTTCTTT.

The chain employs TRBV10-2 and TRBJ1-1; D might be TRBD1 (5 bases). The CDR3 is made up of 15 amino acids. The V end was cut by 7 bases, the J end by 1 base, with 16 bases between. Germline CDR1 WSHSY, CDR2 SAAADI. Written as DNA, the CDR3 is TGCGCCAGCAAAGGCCTCGGGGCGGCGAACACTGAAGCTTTCTTT. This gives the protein CASKGLGAANTEAFF.

This CDR3 reads CASSLFDRVGTEAFF. The CDR3 nucleotides are TGCGCCAGCAGCTTGTTTGACAGGGTAGGAACTGAAGCTTTCTTT. The V gene is TRBV5-1, the J gene TRBJ1-1; 7 nucleotides line up with TRBD1. The ends lost 1 base at V and 5 bases at J; junction bases unmatched: 8. The CDR3 has 15 residues. Germline lookup yields CDR1 SGHRS and CDR2 YFSETQ.

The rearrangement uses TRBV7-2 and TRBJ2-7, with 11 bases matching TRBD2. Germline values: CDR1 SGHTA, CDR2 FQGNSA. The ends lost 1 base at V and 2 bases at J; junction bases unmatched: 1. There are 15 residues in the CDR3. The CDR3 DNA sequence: TGTGCCAGCAGCTTAGTAGCGGGGGGGCCCTACGAGCAGTACTTC. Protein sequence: CASSLVAGGPYEQYF. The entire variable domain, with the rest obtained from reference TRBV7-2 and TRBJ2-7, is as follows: GAGVSQSPSNKVTEKGKDVELRCDPISGHTALYWYRQSLGQGLEFLIYFQGNSAPDKSGLPSDRFSAERTGGSVSTLTIQRTQQEDSAVYLCASSLVAGGPYEQYFGPGTRLTVT.

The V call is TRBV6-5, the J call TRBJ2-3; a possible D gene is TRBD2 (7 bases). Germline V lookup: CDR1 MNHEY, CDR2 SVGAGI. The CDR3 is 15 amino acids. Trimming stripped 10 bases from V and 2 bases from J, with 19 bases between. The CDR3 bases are TGTGCCACCAGAGGGGGGGCCGGTAACACAGATACGCAGTATTTT. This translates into CATRGGAGNTDTQYF.

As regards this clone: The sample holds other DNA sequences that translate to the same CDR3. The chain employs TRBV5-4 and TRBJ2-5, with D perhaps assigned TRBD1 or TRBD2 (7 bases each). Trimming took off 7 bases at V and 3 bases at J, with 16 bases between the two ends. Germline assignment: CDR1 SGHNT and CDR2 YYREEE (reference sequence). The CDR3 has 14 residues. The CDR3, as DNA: TGTGCCAGCTATCCGGGGGGACAGAAAGAGACCCAGTACTTC. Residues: CASYPGGQKETQYF.

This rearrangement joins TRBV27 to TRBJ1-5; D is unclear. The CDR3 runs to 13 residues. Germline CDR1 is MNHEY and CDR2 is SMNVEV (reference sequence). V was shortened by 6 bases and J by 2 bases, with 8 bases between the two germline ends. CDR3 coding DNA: TGTGCCAGCAGGGGTTGGGGCAATCAGCCCCAGCATTTT. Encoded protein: CASRGWGNQPQHF.

The CDR3 is CASSPQLLQLAGPDTQYF. DNA for the CDR3: TGTGCCAGCTCACCGCAGTTACTCCAACTAGCGGGTCCAGATACGCAGTATTTT. This sequence joins TRBV18 and TRBJ2-3, with 9 bases identical to TRBD2. CDR1 and CDR2 (germline): KGHSH, LQKENI. V lost 3 bases and J lost 4; bases outside the gene matches: 14. The CDR3 length is 18 residues.

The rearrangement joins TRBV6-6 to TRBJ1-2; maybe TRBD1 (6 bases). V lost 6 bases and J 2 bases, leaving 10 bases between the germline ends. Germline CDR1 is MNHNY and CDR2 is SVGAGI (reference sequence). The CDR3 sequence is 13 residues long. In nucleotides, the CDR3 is TGTGCCAGCAGCTACGGACAGAACTATGGCTACACCTTC. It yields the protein CASSYGQNYGYTF.

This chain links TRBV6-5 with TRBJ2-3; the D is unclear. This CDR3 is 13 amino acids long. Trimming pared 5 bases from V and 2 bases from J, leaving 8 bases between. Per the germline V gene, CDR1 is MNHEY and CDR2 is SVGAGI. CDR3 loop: CASSPMATDTQYF. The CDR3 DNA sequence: TGTGCCAGCAGTCCGATGGCCACAGATACGCAGTATTTT.

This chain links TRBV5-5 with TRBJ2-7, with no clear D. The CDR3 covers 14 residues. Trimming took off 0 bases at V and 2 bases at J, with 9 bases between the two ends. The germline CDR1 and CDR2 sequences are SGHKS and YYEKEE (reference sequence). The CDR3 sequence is CASSLVPGAYEQYF. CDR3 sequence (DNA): TGTGCCAGCAGCTTGGTCCCGGGCGCCTACGAGCAGTACTTC.

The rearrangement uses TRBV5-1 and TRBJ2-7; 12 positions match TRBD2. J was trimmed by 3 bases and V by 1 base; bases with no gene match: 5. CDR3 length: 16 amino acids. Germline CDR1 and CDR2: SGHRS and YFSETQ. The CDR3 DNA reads TGCGCCAGCAGCTTGAGGACTAGCGGGGTACACTACGAGCAGTACTTC. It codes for CASSLRTSGVHYEQYF. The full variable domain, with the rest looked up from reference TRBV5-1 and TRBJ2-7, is KAGVTQTPRYLIKTRGQQVTLSCSPISGHRSVSWYQQTPGQGLQFLFEYFSETQRNKGNFPGRFSGRQFSNSRSEMNVSTLELGDSALYLCASSLRTSGVHYEQYFGPGTRLTVT.

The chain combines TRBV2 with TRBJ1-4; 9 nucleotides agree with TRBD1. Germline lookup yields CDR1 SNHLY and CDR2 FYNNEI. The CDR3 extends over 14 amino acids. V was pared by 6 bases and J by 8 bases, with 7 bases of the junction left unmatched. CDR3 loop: CASRKQGAVEKLFF. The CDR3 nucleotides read TGTGCCAGCAGGAAACAGGGGGCCGTGGAAAAACTGTTTTTT.

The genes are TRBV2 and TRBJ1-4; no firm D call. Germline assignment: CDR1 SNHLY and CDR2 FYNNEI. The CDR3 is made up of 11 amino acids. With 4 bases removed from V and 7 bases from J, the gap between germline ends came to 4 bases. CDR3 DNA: TGTGCCAGCAGTGCCTTTGAAAAACTGTTTTTT. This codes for CASSAFEKLFF.

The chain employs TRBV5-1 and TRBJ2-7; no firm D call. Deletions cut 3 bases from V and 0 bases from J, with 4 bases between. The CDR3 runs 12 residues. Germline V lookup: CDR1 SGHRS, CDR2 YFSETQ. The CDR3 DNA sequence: TGCGCCAGCAGCTCCAGCTCCTACGAGCAGTACTTC. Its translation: CASSSSSYEQYF.

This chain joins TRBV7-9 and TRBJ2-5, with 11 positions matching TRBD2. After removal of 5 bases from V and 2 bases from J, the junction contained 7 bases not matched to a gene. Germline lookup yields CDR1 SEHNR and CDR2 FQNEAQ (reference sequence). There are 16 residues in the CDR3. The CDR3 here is CASSLGGTSGQETQYF. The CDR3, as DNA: TGTGCCAGCAGCCTAGGGGGGACTAGCGGACAAGAGACCCAGTACTTC.